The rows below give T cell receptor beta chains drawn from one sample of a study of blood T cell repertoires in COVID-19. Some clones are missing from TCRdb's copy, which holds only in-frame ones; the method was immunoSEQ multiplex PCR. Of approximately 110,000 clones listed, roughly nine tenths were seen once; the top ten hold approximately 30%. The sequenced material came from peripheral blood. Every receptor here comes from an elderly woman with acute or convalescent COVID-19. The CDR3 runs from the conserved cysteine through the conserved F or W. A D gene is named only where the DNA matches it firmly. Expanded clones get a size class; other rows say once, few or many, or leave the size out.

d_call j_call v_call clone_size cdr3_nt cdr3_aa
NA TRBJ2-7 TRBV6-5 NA TGTGCCAGCAGAGACATGGGGCAGGGATCCTACGAGCAGTACTTC CASRDMGQGSYEQYF
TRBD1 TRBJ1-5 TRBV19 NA TGTGCCACCTCCGAAACAGGGGGCGGTCAGCCCCAGCATTTT CATSETGGGQPQHF
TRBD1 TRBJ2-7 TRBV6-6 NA TGTGCCAGCACCCTACGACAGGGCCTACCCTACGAGCAGTACTTC CASTLRQGLPYEQYF
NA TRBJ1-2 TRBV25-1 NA TGTGCCAGCAGTGAATTCTTGGAGGGGCCCGGGAGCTATGGCTACACCTTC CASSEFLEGPGSYGYTF
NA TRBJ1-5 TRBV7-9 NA TGTGCCAGCAGCCCAGGCGGCAATCAGCCCCAGCATTTT CASSPGGNQPQHF
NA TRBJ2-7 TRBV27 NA TGTGCCAGCAGTTTAATACCGTCCCTCAGGGAGGTTTCCGAGCAGTACTTC CASSLIPSLREVSEQYF
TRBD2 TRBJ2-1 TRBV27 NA TGTGCCAGCAGTTTGCTGCCTGGACTAGCCTACAATGAGCAGTTCTTC CASSLLPGLAYNEQFF
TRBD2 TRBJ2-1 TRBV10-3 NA TGTGCCATCAGTGGTACTGGCGATACGGGGGGGCCTTATGAGCAGTTCTTC CAISGTGDTGGPYEQFF
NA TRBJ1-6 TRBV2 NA TGTGCCAGCGACAGCCCTAATTCACCCCTCCACTTT CASDSPNSPLHF
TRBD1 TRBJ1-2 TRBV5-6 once TGTGCCAGCAGCTTGAGGGGGACAGGGGACGCCTATGGCTACACCTTC CASSLRGTGDAYGYTF
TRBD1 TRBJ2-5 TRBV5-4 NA TGTGCCAGCAGCCGGACAGGGTGGGAAGAGACCCAGTACTTC CASSRTGWEETQYF
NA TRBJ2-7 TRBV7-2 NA TGTGCCAGCAGCTTAGCCTTAAGAGGCGAGCAGTACTTC CASSLALRGEQYF
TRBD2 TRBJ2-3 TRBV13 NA TGTGCCAGCAGCTCCTTCGGCGGGGGGGCCTTTGTAGATACGCAGTATTTT CASSSFGGGAFVDTQYF
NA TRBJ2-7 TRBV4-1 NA TGCGCCAGCAGCCACAGACAGGACCCCTACGAGCAGTACTTC CASSHRQDPYEQYF
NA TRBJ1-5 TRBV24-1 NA TGTGCCACCAGAGGACGGGGGAGCAATCAGCCCCAGCATTTT CATRGRGSNQPQHF
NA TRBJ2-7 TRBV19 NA TGTGCCAGTAGTACAGGGTTTGGGTACGAGCAGTACTTC CASSTGFGYEQYF
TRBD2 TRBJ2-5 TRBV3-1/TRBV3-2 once TGTGCCAGCAGCCATTCTGATAGCGGGGGATCAGAGACCCAGTACTTC CASSHSDSGGSETQYF
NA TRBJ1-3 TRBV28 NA TGTGCCAGCAGTTCTATGCTCGGGGGGTCCTCTGGAAACACCATATATTTT CASSSMLGGSSGNTIYF
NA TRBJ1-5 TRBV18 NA TGTGCCAGCTCACCCAGCCTTCAGGCGCCCCAGCATTTT CASSPSLQAPQHF
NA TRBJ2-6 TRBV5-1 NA TGCGCCAGCAGCCAGGACTCTGGGGCCAACGTCCTGACTTTC CASSQDSGANVLTF
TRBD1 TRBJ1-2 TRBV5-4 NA TGTGCCAGCAGCTATGGGACAGTACCTAACTATGGCTACACCTTC CASSYGTVPNYGYTF
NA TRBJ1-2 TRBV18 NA TGTGCCAGCTCACCGGGGGGAAACTATGGCTACACCTTC CASSPGGNYGYTF
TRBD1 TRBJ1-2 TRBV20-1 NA TGCAGTGCTAGTAAGCCGGGACAGGGGGTAATTGGCTACACCTTC CSASKPGQGVIGYTF
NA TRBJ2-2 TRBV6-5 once TGTGCCAGCAGTTACTCTTTTCCGCCGGCCGGGGAGCTGTTTTTT CASSYSFPPAGELFF
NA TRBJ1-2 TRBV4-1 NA TGCGCCAGCAGCCAAGTCGTCGGGGGTTTCTATGGCTACACCTTC CASSQVVGGFYGYTF
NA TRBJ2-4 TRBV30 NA TGTGCCTGGAGTGTTAGGTGGAGCGTAGGCAAAAACATTCAGTACTTC CAWSVRWSVGKNIQYF
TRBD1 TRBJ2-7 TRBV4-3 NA TGCGCCAGCAGCCTGCTAGGGACAGGGAGTCTCGACGAGCAGTACTTC CASSLLGTGSLDEQYF
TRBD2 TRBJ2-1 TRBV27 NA TGTGCCAGCAGTTTAAGCGGGGGGGCGAACAATGAGCAGTTCTTC CASSLSGGANNEQFF
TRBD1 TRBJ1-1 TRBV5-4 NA TGTGCCAGCAGCCGGGACAGTACTTACACTGAAGCTTTCTTT CASSRDSTYTEAFF
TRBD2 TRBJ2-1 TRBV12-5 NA TGTGCTAGTGGTTTGGACGGCGGGGGGGCCACTGAGCAGTTCTTC CASGLDGGGATEQFF
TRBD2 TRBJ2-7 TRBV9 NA TGTGCCAGCTCCGAGGGCGGGGGTCGGGAGCAGTACTTC CASSEGGGREQYF
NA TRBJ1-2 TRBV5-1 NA TGCGCCAGCAGCCCAGGGGTAGCGAACTATGGCTACACCTTC CASSPGVANYGYTF
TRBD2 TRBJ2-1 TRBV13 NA TGTGCCAGCAGCCCCTTGGGGGGGGTCAATGAGCAGTTCTTC CASSPLGGVNEQFF
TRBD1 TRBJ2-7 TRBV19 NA TGTGCCAGTGCCCGGAGACGACAGGGTTACGAGCAGTACTTC CASARRRQGYEQYF
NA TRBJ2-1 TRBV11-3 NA TGTGCCAGCAGCTTAGGGTTTTACGCGAGGGAGAGCTCCTACAATGAGCAGTTCTTC CASSLGFYARESSYNEQFF
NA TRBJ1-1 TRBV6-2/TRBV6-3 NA TGTGCCAGCAGCTCCAGGGCTCCGGCGGAAGCTTTCTTT CASSSRAPAEAFF
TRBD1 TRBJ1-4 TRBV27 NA TGTGCCAGCAGCCAGGGGGCAAAACTGTTTTTT CASSQGAKLFF
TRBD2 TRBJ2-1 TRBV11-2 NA TGTGCCAGCAGCTTCGGCGGGGGGGTAAACAATGAGCAGTTCTTC CASSFGGGVNNEQFF
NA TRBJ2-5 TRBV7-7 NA TGTGCCAGCAGCCCGCGGGGCCAAGAGACCCAGTACTTC CASSPRGQETQYF
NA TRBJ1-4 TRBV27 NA TGTGCCAGCAGTGCATCAGGGGCAACTAATGAAAAACTGTTTTTT CASSASGATNEKLFF
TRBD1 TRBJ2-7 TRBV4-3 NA TGCGCCAGCAGCCAAGCTCGGTCCGGGACAGGGGCTTACGAGCAGTACTTC CASSQARSGTGAYEQYF
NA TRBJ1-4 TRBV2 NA TGTGCCAGCAGTGAAGAGGTGACAGGCCCCAATGGATCAATGGAGAAGAATGAAAAACTGTTTTTT CASSEEVTGPNGSMEKNEKLFF
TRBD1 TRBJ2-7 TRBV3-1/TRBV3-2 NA TGTGCCAGCAGCCATCCTCTCAAAGACAGGGTCAACGAGCAGTACTTC CASSHPLKDRVNEQYF
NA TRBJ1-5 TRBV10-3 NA TGTGCCATCAGTGTCGAGGGGAGGTTGGAGCCCCAGCATTTT CAISVEGRLEPQHF
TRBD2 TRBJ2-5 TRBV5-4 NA TGTGCCAGCAAAAACCGGGGGGGCTTTACAGAGACCCAGTACTTC CASKNRGGFTETQYF
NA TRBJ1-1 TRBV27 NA TGTGCCAGCAGTTTATCGGCAGGGAGGTTCACTGAAGCTTTCTTT CASSLSAGRFTEAFF
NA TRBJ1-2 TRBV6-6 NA TGTGCCAGCAGTCCGACGGGGGGAAACTATGGCTACACCTTC CASSPTGGNYGYTF
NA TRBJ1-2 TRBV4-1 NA TGCGCCAGCAGCCAAGTCGGAGAGCGTGGAGGCTACACCTTC CASSQVGERGGYTF
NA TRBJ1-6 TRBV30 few TGTGCCTGGAGTGGAAGTACGGGGGCACCCCTCCACTTT CAWSGSTGAPLHF
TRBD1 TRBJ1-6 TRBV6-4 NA TGTGCCAGCAGCAGGGGGCCTTTGGATTCACCCCTCCACTTT CASSRGPLDSPLHF
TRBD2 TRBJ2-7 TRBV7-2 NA TGTGCCAGCAGCTTAGTTTCTAGCGGGGGGGAGCAGTACTTC CASSLVSSGGEQYF
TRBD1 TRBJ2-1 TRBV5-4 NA TGTGCCAGCAGCCAAGGGACAGGGGTTAATAATGAGCAGTTCTTC CASSQGTGVNNEQFF
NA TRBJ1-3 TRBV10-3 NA TGTGCCATCAGTGAGGACGGGTCTTCTTCTGGAAACACCATATATTTT CAISEDGSSSGNTIYF
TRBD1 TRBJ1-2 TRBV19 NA TGTGCCAGTTCCCAGCTTCCTTTAGACAGGGAAGGCTACACCTTC CASSQLPLDREGYTF
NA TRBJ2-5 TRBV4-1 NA TGCGCCAGCAGCCAAGTCAAGACCTCGGGACTTGCGGAGACCCAGTACTTC CASSQVKTSGLAETQYF